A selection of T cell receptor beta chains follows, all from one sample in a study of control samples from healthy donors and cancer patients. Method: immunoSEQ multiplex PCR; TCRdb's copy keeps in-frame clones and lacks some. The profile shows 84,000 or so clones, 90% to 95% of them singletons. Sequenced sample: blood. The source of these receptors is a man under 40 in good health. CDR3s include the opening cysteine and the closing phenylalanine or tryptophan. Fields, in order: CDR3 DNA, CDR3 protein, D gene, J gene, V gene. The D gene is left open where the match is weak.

DNA: TGTGCCACCCTGACAGGGAACACTGAAGCTTTCTTT
CDR3: CATLTGNTEAFF
D: -
J: TRBJ1-1
V: TRBV28

DNA: TGTGCCAGCAGCTTAAAGGGGCGGGGCACTGAAGCTTTCTTT
CDR3: CASSLKGRGTEAFF
D: -
J: TRBJ1-1
V: TRBV7-8

DNA: TGTGCCAGCAGCGACACGGACAGGGGCAATGAGCAGTTCTTC
CDR3: CASSDTDRGNEQFF
D: TRBD1
J: TRBJ2-1
V: TRBV7-9

DNA: TGTGCCAGCAGCCAAGATCTACTAGCGGGCTACGAGCAGTACTTC
CDR3: CASSQDLLAGYEQYF
D: TRBD2
J: TRBJ2-7
V: TRBV3-1/TRBV3-2

DNA: TGTGCCAGCAGTGCGTATAGGGGGGACTATGGCTACACCTTC
CDR3: CASSAYRGDYGYTF
D: -
J: TRBJ1-2
V: TRBV2

DNA: TGTGCCAGCTCACCATCCCGGTCCACAGATACGCAGTATTTT
CDR3: CASSPSRSTDTQYF
D: -
J: TRBJ2-3
V: TRBV18

DNA: TGTGCCAGCAGCCTTCGCTGGGAGGGGACCCAGTACTTC
CDR3: CASSLRWEGTQYF
D: TRBD2
J: TRBJ2-5
V: TRBV28

DNA: TGTGCCATCAGTGAGTCTGGAGTAGGTGGGGCCAACGTCCTGACTTTC
CDR3: CAISESGVGGANVLTF
D: -
J: TRBJ2-6
V: TRBV10-3

DNA: TGTGCCAGCAGCTTTAAGACAGGGGCAAACACAGATACGCAGTATTTT
CDR3: CASSFKTGANTDTQYF
D: TRBD1
J: TRBJ2-3
V: TRBV11-2

DNA: TGTGCCAGCAGTTTCCGCCCTCTCCTCAGGCTCGGAGAGCAGTACTTC
CDR3: CASSFRPLLRLGEQYF
D: -
J: TRBJ2-7
V: TRBV28

DNA: TGTGCCACCAGTGACCCCAGGGTATCAAGCACCGGGGAGCTGTTTTTT
CDR3: CATSDPRVSSTGELFF
D: -
J: TRBJ2-2
V: TRBV24-1

DNA: TGTGCCAGCCAGAGGAGGGGCGCTTACACAGATACGCAGTATTTT
CDR3: CASQRRGAYTDTQYF
D: -
J: TRBJ2-3
V: TRBV9

DNA: TGTGCCAGCAGTTTATCTAGTATTGGCACCGGGGAGCTGTTTTTT
CDR3: CASSLSSIGTGELFF
D: -
J: TRBJ2-2
V: TRBV28

DNA: TGTGCCAGCAGCACCAATTGGGACGCCTATAATTCACCCCTCCACTTT
CDR3: CASSTNWDAYNSPLHF
D: -
J: TRBJ1-6
V: TRBV11-2

DNA: TGTGCCAGCAGTAGGCTAGCGGGCCAAATCGGGGAGCTGTTTTTT
CDR3: CASSRLAGQIGELFF
D: TRBD2
J: TRBJ2-2
V: TRBV25-1

DNA: TGTGCCAGTAGCGGACGTGGAATAGGGGCCAACGTCCTGACTTTC
CDR3: CASSGRGIGANVLTF
D: -
J: TRBJ2-6
V: TRBV19

DNA: TGCGCCAGCAGCTTTAAGGGGGACACTGAAGCTTTCTTT
CDR3: CASSFKGDTEAFF
D: -
J: TRBJ1-1
V: TRBV5-1

DNA: TGTGCCAGCAGCGTAGCTCTGGCGGGCACAGATACGCAGTATTTT
CDR3: CASSVALAGTDTQYF
D: -
J: TRBJ2-3
V: TRBV9

DNA: TGCGCCAGCACCTCTGGAGGGAGCGGGACCCAGTACTTC
CDR3: CASTSGGSGTQYF
D: -
J: TRBJ2-5
V: TRBV4-1

DNA: TGTGCCAGCAGTGCGCGTTACGAGCAGTACTTC
CDR3: CASSARYEQYF
D: -
J: TRBJ2-7
V: TRBV25-1

DNA: TGCGCCAGCAGTGCCGGGACAGGGGGCGAAACTGAAGCTTTCTTT
CDR3: CASSAGTGGETEAFF
D: TRBD1
J: TRBJ1-1
V: TRBV10-1

DNA: TGCGCCAGCAGCGCCGGGACAGAATACGAGCAGTACTTC
CDR3: CASSAGTEYEQYF
D: TRBD1
J: TRBJ2-7
V: TRBV5-1

DNA: TGTGCCAGCAGCTCGGACAGGGGCAATCAGCCCCAGCATTTT
CDR3: CASSSDRGNQPQHF
D: TRBD1
J: TRBJ1-5
V: TRBV7-9

DNA: TGTGCCAGCAGTCATGCGCCGACAGGAGGTAATGAAAAACTGTTTTTT
CDR3: CASSHAPTGGNEKLFF
D: -
J: TRBJ1-4
V: TRBV3-1/TRBV3-2

DNA: TGTGCCAGCAGCTCGGTCCGAACTCGCAGGGCCTCACCCGTCAATGAGCAGTTCTTC
CDR3: CASSSVRTRRASPVNEQFF
D: -
J: TRBJ2-1
V: TRBV5-4

DNA: TGCGCCAGCAGCCAAGATGACGGCGGACTAGCGGCCACAGATACGCAGTATTTT
CDR3: CASSQDDGGLAATDTQYF
D: TRBD2
J: TRBJ2-3
V: TRBV4-3